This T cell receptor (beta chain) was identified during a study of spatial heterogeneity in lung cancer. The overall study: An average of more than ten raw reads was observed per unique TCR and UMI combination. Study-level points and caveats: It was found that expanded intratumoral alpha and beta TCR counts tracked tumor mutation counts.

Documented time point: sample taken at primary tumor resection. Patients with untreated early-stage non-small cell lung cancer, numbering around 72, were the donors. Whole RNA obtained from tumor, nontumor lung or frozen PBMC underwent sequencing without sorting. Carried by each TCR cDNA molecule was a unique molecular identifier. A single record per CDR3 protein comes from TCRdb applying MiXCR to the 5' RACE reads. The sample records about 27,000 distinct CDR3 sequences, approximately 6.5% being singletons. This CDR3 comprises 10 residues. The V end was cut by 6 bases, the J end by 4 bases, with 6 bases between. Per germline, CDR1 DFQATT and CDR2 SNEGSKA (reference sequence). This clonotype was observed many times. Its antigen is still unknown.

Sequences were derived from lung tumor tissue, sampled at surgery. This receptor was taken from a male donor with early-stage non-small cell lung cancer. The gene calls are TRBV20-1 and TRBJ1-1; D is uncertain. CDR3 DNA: TGCAGTGCAACGGTCACTGAAGCTTTCTTT. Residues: CSATVTEAFF.